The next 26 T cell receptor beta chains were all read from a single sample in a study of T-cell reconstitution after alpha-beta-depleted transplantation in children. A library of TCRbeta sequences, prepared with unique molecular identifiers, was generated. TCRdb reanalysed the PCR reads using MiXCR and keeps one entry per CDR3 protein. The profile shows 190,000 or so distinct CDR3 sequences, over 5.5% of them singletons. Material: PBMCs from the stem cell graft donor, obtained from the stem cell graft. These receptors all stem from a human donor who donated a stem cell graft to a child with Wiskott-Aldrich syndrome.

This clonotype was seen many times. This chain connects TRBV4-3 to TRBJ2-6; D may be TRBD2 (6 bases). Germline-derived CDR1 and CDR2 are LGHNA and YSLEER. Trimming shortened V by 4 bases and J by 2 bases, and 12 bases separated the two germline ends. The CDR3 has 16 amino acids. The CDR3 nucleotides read TGCGCCAGCAGCCTCATGGAGGGAGCTGGGGCCAACGTCCTGACTTTC. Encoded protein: CASSLMEGAGANVLTF.

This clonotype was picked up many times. The CDR3 reads CSVDRESVQYF. The CDR3 bases are TGCAGCGTTGATCGGGAGAGTGTTCAGTACTTC. The V call is TRBV29-1, the J call TRBJ2-4; maybe TRBD2 (6 bases). The ends were cut back, 3 bases at V and 11 bases at J, with 11 bases in the middle. Germline V gene lookup returns CDR1 SQVTM and CDR2 ANQGSEA. This CDR3 has 11 residues.

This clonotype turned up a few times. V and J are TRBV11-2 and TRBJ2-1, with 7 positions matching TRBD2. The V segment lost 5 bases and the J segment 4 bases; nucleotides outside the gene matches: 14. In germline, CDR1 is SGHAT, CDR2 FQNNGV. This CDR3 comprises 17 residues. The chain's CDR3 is CASSPGGGRPAYNEQFF. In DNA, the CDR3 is TGTGCCAGCAGCCCTGGGGGGGGGAGGCCTGCATACAATGAGCAGTTCTTC.

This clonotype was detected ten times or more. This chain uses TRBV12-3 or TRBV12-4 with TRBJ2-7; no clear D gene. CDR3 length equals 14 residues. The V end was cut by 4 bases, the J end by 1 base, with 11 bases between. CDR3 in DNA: TGTGCCAGCAGTTCCTTCGACGGTTCCTACGAGCAGTACTTC. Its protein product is CASSSFDGSYEQYF.

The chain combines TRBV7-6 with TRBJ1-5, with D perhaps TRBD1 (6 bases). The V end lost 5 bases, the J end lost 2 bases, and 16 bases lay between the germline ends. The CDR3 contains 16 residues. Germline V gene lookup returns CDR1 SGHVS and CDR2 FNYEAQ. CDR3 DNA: TGTGCCAGCAGCGCGCGCCAGGGGTTAGGCAATCAGCCCCAGCATTTT. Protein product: CASSARQGLGNQPQHF.

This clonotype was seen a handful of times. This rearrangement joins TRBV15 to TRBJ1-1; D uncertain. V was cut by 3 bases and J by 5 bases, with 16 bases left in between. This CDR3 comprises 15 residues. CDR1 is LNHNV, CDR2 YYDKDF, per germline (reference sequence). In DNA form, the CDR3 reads TGTGCCACCAGCAGGGATTCGGTGAGTTGGACTGAAGCTTTCTTT. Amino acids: CATSRDSVSWTEAFF.

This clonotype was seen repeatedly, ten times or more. The CDR3 is CASNRLGSDTQYF. For the CDR3, the DNA is TGTGCCAGCAATCGACTAGGATCCGATACGCAGTATTTT. V usage is TRBV12-3 or TRBV12-4 and J usage is TRBJ2-3; a weak D match, TRBD2 (6 bases). The CDR3 extends over 13 amino acids. V was cut by 7 bases and J by 6 bases, with 14 bases left in between.

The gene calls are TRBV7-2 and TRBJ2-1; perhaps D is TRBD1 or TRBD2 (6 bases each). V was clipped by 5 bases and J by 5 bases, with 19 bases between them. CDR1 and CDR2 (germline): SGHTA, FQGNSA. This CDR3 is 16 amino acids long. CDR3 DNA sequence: TGTGCCAGCAGCCCCGAGTTAGAGGGGGGCGACAATGAGCAGTTCTTC. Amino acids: CASSPELEGGDNEQFF.

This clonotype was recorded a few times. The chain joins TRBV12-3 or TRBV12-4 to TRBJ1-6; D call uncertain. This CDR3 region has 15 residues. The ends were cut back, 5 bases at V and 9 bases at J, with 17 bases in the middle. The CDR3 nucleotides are TGTGCCAGCAGTAACCCCTCCCATTTCACTTCACCCCTCCACTTT. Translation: CASSNPSHFTSPLHF.

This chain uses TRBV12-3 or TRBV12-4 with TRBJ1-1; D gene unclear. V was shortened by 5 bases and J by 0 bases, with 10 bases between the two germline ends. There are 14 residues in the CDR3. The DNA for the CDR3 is TGTGCCAGCAGTCCAGCTTACCTGAACACTGAAGCTTTCTTT. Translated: CASSPAYLNTEAFF.

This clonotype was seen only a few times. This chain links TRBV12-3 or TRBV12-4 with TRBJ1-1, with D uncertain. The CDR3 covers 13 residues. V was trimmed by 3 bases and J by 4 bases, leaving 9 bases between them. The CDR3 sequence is CASSFWESTEAFF. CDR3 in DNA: TGTGCCAGCAGTTTCTGGGAGAGCACTGAAGCTTTCTTT.

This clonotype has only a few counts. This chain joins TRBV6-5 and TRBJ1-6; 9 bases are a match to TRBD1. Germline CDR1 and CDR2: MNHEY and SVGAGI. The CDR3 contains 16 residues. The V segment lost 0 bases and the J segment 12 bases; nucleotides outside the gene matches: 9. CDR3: CASSYSLGDRVLPLHF. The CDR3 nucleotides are TGTGCCAGCAGTTACTCGCTAGGGGACAGGGTGTTACCCCTCCACTTT.

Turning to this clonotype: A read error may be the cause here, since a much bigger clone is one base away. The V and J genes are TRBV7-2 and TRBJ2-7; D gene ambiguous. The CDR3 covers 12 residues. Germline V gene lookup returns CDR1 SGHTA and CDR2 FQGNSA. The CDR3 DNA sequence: TGTGCCGGCAGCCACTCAGCCTACGAGCAGTACTTC. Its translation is CAGSHSAYEQYF.

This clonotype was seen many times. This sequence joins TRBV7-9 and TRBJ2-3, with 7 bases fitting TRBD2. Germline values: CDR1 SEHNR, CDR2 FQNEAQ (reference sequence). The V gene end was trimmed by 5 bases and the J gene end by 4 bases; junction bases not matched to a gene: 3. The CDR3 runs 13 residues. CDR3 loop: CASSKTSPDTQYF. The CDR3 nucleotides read TGTGCCAGCAGCAAGACTAGCCCAGATACGCAGTATTTT.

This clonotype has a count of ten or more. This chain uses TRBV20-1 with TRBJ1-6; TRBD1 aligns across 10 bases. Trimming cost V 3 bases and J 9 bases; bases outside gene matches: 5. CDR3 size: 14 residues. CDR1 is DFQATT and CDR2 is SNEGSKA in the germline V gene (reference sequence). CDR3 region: CSASHGTGASPLHF. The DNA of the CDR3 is TGCAGTGCTAGTCATGGGACAGGGGCTTCACCCCTCCACTTT.

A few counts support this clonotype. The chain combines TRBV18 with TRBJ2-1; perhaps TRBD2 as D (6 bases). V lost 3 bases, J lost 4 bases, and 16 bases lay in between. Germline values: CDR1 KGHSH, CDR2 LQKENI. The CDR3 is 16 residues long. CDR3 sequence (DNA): TGTGCCAGCTCACCTACGGCGGGGCTCTCTTACAATGAGCAGTTCTTC. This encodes CASSPTAGLSYNEQFF.

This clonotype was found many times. The CDR3, as DNA: TGCAGTGCTCATAACCACGGACGGGGGTCTAACTATGGCTACACCTTC. Translation gives CSAHNHGRGSNYGYTF. The chain has TRBV20-1 and TRBJ1-2, with D maybe TRBD1 (5 bases). From germline, CDR1 is DFQATT and CDR2 SNEGSKA (reference sequence). Trimming removed 5 bases from V and 0 bases from J, with 19 bases in between. This CDR3 contains 16 residues.

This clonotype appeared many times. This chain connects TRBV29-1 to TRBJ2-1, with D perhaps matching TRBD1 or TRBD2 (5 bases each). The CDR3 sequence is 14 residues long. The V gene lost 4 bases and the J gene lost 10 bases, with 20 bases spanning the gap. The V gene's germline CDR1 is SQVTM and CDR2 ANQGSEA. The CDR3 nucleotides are TGCAGCGTTGGGGGGACGTCGGTTGGTTCGGAGCAGTTCTTC. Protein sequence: CSVGGTSVGSEQFF.

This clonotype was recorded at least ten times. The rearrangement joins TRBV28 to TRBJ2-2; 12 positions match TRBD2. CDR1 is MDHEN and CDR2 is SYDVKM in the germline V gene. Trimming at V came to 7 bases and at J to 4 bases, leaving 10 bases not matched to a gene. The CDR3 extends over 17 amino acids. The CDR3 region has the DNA TGTGCCAGCACCAAGACTAGCGGGGGTTCGGGCACCGGGGAGCTGTTTTTT. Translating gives CASTKTSGGSGTGELFF.

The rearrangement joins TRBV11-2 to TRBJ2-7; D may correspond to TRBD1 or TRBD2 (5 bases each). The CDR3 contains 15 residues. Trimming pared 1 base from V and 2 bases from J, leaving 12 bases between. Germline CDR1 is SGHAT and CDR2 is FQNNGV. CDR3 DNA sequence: TGTGCCAGCAGCTTAGTACCTGGGGACGCCTACGAGCAGTACTTC. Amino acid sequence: CASSLVPGDAYEQYF. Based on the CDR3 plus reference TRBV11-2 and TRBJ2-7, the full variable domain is EAGVAQSPRYKIIEKRQSVAFWCNPISGHATLYWYQQILGQGPKLLIQFQNNGVVDDSQLPKDRFSAERLKGVDSTLKIQPAKLEDSAVYLCASSLVPGDAYEQYFGPGTRLTVT.

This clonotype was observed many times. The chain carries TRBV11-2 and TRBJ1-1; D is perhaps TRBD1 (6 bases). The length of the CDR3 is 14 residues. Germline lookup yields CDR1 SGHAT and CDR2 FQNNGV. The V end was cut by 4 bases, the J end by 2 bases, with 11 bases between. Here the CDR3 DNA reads TGTGCCAGCAGCTGGGGGCGAGGCAACACTGAAGCTTTCTTT. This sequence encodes CASSWGRGNTEAFF.

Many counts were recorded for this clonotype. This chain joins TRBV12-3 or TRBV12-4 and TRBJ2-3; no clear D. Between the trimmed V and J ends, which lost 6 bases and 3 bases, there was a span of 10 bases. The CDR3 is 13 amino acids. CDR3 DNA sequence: TGTGCCAGCAGCGTGACCAGGACAGATACGCAGTATTTT. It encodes CASSVTRTDTQYF.

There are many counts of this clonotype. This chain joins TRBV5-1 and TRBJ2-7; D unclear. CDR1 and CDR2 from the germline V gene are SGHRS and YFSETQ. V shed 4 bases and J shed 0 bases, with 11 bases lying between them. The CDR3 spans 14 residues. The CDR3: CASSGDGSSYEQYF. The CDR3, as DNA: TGCGCCAGCAGCGGCGACGGAAGCTCCTACGAGCAGTACTTC.

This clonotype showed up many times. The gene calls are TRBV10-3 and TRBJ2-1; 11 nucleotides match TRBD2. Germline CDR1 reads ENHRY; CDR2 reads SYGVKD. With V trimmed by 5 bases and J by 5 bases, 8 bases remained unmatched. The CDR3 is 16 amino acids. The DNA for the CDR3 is TGTGCCATCAGTTTACTAGCGGGAGAACTCAACAATGAGCAGTTCTTC. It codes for CAISLLAGELNNEQFF.

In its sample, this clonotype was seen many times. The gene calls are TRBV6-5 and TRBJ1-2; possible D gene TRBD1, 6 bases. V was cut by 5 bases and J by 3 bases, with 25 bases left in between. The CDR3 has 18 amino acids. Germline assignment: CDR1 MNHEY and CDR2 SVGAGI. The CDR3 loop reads CASSTRGQSLTTYYGYTF. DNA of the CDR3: TGTGCCAGCAGTACACGTGGACAGTCCCTTACCACCTACTATGGCTACACCTTC.

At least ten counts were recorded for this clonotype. CDR3 region: CSVYQRGTDTQYF. The CDR3, as DNA: TGCAGTGTATACCAGCGGGGGACAGATACGCAGTATTTT. The chain links TRBV20-1 to TRBJ2-3, with 8 bases aligning to TRBD2. The CDR3 consists of 13 residues. The V gene end was trimmed by 7 bases and the J gene end by 3 bases; junction bases not matched to a gene: 6. CDR1 DFQATT and CDR2 SNEGSKA come from the germline V gene (reference sequence).